This TCR beta chain comes out of a study of T cells in Graves' hyperthyroidism and ophthalmopathy. Study at large: Blood was drawn when the patient was first diagnosed and still untreated. General study findings and limits: From stable hyperthyroidism, ophthalmopathy was set apart by a 13 V-J model. It was a median around seven months before onset that the model predicted ophthalmopathy.

The investigators amplified TCR beta CDR3 regions from RNA transcripts. The HTBI set primed first-round TCR CDR3 RT-PCR. Using its own MiXCR run on the multiplex PCR reads, TCRdb lists one record per CDR3 protein. Of hundreds of thousands of distinct CDR3 sequences detected, approximately 15% appear once; the ten largest clones hold roughly 14%. The germline V gene has CDR1 SGHDT and CDR2 YYEEEE. V gave up 3 bases and J gave up 8 bases, with 23 bases separating them. This CDR3 spans 16 amino acids. In its sample, this clonotype was seen a few times. What it recognizes is unknown. The chain is built from TRBV5-6 and TRBJ2-5; perhaps D is TRBD1 or TRBD2 (5 bases each). The clonotype was recovered from a woman aged 18-29 years with Graves' hyperthyroidism. The material sequenced was blood. CDR3 nucleotide sequence: TGTGCCAGCAGCTGGGGGATGACAGTCCTAAGAGATACCCAGTACTTC. Translation gives CASSWGMTVLRDTQYF.